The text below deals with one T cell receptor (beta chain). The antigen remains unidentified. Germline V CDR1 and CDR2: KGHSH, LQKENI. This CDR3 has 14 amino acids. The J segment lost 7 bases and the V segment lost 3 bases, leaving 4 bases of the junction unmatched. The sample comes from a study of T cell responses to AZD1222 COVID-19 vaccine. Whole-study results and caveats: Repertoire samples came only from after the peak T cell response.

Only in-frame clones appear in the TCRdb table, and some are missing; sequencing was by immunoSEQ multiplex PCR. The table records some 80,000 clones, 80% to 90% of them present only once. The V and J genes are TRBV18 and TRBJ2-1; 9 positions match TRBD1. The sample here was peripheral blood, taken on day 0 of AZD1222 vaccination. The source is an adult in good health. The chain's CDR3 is CASSPATGGNEQFF. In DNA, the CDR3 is TGTGCCAGCTCACCCGCGACAGGGGGAAATGAGCAGTTCTTC.